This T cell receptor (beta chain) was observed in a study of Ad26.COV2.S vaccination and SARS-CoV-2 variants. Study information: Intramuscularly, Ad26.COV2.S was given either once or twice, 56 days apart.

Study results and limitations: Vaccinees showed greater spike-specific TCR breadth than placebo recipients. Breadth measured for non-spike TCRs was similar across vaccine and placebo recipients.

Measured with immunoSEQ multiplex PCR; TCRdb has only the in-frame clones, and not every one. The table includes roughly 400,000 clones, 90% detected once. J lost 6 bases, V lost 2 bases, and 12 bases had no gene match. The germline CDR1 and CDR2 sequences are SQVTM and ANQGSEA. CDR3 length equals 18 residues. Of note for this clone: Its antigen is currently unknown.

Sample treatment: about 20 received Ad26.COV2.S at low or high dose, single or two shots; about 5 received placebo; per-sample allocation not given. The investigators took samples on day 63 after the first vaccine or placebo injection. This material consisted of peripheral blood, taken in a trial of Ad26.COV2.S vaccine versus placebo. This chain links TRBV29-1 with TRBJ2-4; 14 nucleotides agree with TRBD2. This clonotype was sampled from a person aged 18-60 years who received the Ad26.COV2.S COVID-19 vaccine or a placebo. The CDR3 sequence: CSVETGGTSGSNPNIQYF. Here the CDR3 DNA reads TGCAGCGTTGAAACAGGGGGGACTAGCGGGAGTAACCCAAACATTCAGTACTTC.